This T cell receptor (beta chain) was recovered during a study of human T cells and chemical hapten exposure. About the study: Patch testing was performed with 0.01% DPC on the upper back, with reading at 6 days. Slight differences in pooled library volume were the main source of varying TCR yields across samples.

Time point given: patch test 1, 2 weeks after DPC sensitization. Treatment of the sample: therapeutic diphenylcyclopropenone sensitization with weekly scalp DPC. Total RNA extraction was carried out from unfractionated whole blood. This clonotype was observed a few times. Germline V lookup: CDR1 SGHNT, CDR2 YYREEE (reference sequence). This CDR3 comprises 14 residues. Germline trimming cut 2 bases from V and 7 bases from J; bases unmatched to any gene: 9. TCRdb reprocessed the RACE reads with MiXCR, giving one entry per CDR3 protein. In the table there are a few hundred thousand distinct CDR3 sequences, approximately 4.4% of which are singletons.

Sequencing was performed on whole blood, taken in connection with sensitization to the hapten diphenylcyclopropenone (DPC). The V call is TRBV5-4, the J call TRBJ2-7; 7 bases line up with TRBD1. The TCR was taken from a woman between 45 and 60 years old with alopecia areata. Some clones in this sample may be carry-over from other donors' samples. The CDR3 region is CASSFRDSPGEQYF. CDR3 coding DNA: TGTGCCAGCAGCTTTCGGGACAGCCCGGGGGAGCAGTACTTC.